The clone carrying this T cell receptor (beta chain) occurred many times. This sample is drawn from a study of T cells in Graves' hyperthyroidism and ophthalmopathy. TCR beta CDR3 region amplification was performed from RNA transcripts. During a first-round RT-PCR of the TCR CDR3, the HTBI primer set was used. TCRdb itself ran the multiplex PCR reads through MiXCR, one entry per CDR3 protein. This sample yields 300,000 to 450,000 distinct CDR3 sequences, of which approximately 14% are seen a single time; 9.5% to 11% belongs to the top ten. The germline V gene encodes CDR1 MNHEY and CDR2 SMNVEV (reference sequence). The CDR3 spans 14 residues. V trimming: 3 bases; J trimming: 5 bases; junction bases outside the gene matches: 3.

The chain couples TRBV27 to TRBJ2-3; 9 bases are a match to TRBD2. What was sequenced was blood. The clonotype was recovered from an older woman with Graves' hyperthyroidism. Here the CDR3 DNA reads TGTGCCAGCAGTTTTATAGCGGGAGTAGATACGCAGTATTTT. Protein: CASSFIAGVDTQYF.